Presented here are 23 T cell receptor beta chains from one specimen sequenced in a study of cytomegalovirus exposure and HLA in healthy donors. The PCR made use of 60 Vbeta and 13 Jbeta primers. This table comes from immunoSEQ multiplex PCR, and its TCRdb copy is limited to in-frame clones, with some not included. Among approximately 150,000 clones listed, 79% were seen once. What was sequenced was PBMCs. These receptors were taken from a man aged 40-50 years in good health and CMV-seronegative.

V and J are TRBV6-5 and TRBJ1-2; 8 bases match TRBD1. Per the germline V gene, CDR1 is MNHEY and CDR2 is SVGAGI. The CDR3 covers 13 residues. Germline trimming cut 6 bases from V and 6 bases from J; bases unmatched to any gene: 6. CDR3 amino acids: CASSLGQGNGYTF. The DNA for the CDR3 is TGTGCCAGCAGCCTCGGACAGGGTAATGGCTACACCTTC.

The CDR3 DNA follows: TGTGCCAGCAGCTTAGACAGGGGCAGTAGCACAGATACGCAGTATTTT. Encoded protein: CASSLDRGSSTDTQYF. The rearrangement joins TRBV5-4 to TRBJ2-3; the match to TRBD1 covers 8 bases. Germline V gene lookup returns CDR1 SGHNT and CDR2 YYREEE (reference sequence). This CDR3 comprises 16 residues. After removal of 2 bases from V and 0 bases from J, the junction contained 5 bases not matched to a gene.

This clone has only one observation. The same CDR3 also results from other DNA sequences found in this sample. The rearrangement joins TRBV7-9 to TRBJ2-7; 9 bases line up with TRBD2. There are 16 residues in the CDR3. J gave up 6 bases and V 4 bases, and 13 bases lay outside the gene matches. CDR1 and CDR2 (germline): SEHNR, FQNEAQ (reference sequence). DNA for the CDR3: TGTGCCAGCAGCTCGGATGTCGGGCTAGCGGGATCCGAGCAGTACTTC. Translated, it gives CASSSDVGLAGSEQYF.

The chain couples TRBV7-2 to TRBJ2-7; 13 bases are shared with TRBD2. The germline gives CDR1 SGHTA, CDR2 FQGNSA. The CDR3 runs 16 residues. With V trimmed by 5 bases and J by 4 bases, 8 bases remained unmatched. CDR3 in DNA: TGTGCCAGCAGCCTCGGGACTAGCGGGATCCTATACGAGCAGTACTTC. Translated, it gives CASSLGTSGILYEQYF.

The chain is built from TRBV5-1 and TRBJ1-1; D gene unclear. Germline V gene lookup returns CDR1 SGHRS and CDR2 YFSETQ. The ends were cut back, 4 bases at V and 1 base at J, with 5 bases in the middle. This CDR3 has 12 amino acids. CDR3 protein: CASSHGNTEAFF. The CDR3 DNA reads as TGCGCCAGCAGCCACGGGAACACTGAAGCTTTCTTT. The whole variable domain, filled in from reference TRBV5-1 and TRBJ1-1, reads KAGVTQTPRYLIKTRGQQVTLSCSPISGHRSVSWYQQTPGQGLQFLFEYFSETQRNKGNFPGRFSGRQFSNSRSEMNVSTLELGDSALYLCASSHGNTEAFFGQGTRLTVV.

The CDR3 spells CASSLDRGTETQYF. The CDR3 region has the DNA TGTGCCAGCAGCTTGGACAGGGGAACCGAGACCCAGTACTTC. V gene TRBV11-3 combines with J gene TRBJ2-5, with 9 bases lining up with TRBD1. CDR3 length: 14 amino acids. CDR1 SGHNT and CDR2 YENEEA come from the germline V gene. The J segment lost 5 bases and the V segment lost 3 bases, leaving 4 bases of the junction unmatched.

V and J are TRBV11-2 and TRBJ2-3, with TRBD2 matching over 11 bases. Unmatched junction bases numbered 10, after V lost 5 bases and J lost 6 bases. The germline V gene encodes CDR1 SGHAT and CDR2 FQNNGV. There are 16 residues in the CDR3. The CDR3 spells CASSRSLAGGEDTQYF. The CDR3 region has the DNA TGTGCCAGCAGCCGCTCCCTAGCGGGAGGTGAGGATACGCAGTATTTT.

This clone was observed a handful of times. One end of the junction fails to match germline, which may point to a read error. The V gene is TRBV7-9, the J gene TRBJ2-5; 12 bases agree with TRBD2. From germline, CDR1 is SEHNR and CDR2 FQNEAQ (reference sequence). There are 15 residues in the CDR3. This CDR3 reads CSSSPQTSGRETQYF. The CDR3 DNA is TGTTCCAGCAGCCCGCAAACTAGCGGGAGGGAGACCCAGTACTTC.

This clone was seen a few times. The chain recombines TRBV5-5 with TRBJ1-4; TRBD1 matches at 9 bases. V shed 4 bases, J shed 2 bases, and the junction held 15 bases outside the gene matches. The CDR3 runs to 19 residues. Germline-derived CDR1 and CDR2 are SGHKS and YYEKEE (reference sequence). CDR3 DNA: TGTGCCAGCAGCCGCCTGAATCGGGACAGGGTCGTGACTAATGAAAAACTGTTTTTT. Translated: CASSRLNRDRVVTNEKLFF.

The V gene is TRBV5-4, the J gene TRBJ2-5, with a weak D call TRBD2 (5 bases). CDR3 length: 15 amino acids. The ends were cut back, 4 bases at V and 1 base at J, with 14 bases in the middle. Germline V gene lookup returns CDR1 SGHNT and CDR2 YYREEE (reference sequence). The CDR3: CASSPAYRGQETQYF. Written as DNA, the CDR3 is TGTGCCAGCAGCCCGGCGTATCGGGGCCAAGAGACCCAGTACTTC.

The genes are TRBV30 and TRBJ1-3; no clear D gene. Trimming pared 3 bases from V and 2 bases from J, leaving 17 bases between. The CDR3 sequence is 16 residues long. Germline CDR1 GTSNPN, CDR2 SVGIG (reference sequence). DNA of the CDR3: TGTGCCTGGAGCCCTCTCGAGTGGGCAGCTGGAAACACCATATATTTT. This gives the protein CAWSPLEWAAGNTIYF.

This chain links TRBV10-3 with TRBJ1-3; TRBD1 aligns across 7 bases. The ends lost 9 bases at V and 4 bases at J; junction bases unmatched: 6. The CDR3 is 13 residues long. The V gene's germline CDR1 is ENHRY and CDR2 SYGVKD. In nucleotides, the CDR3 is TGTGCCATTCTCGACAGGGAAGGAAACACCATATATTTT. Encoded protein: CAILDREGNTIYF.

The chain recombines TRBV4-3 with TRBJ2-7, with 8 bases fitting TRBD2. Unmatched junction bases numbered 6, after V lost 2 bases and J lost 3 bases. This CDR3 region has 15 residues. The germline V gene has CDR1 LGHNA and CDR2 YSLEER. In DNA form, the CDR3 reads TGCGCCAGCAGCCAAACAAGCGGGAGCAGCTACGAGCAGTACTTC. Encoded protein: CASSQTSGSSYEQYF.

This clone was detected only a few times. The chain employs TRBV4-2 and TRBJ1-1, with TRBD1 matching 7 bases. The CDR3 sequence is 16 residues long. Germline CDR1 is LGHNA and CDR2 is YNFKEQ. J was trimmed by 1 base and V by 3 bases; bases with no gene match: 8. CDR3 protein: CASSQPEDRPNTEAFF. The CDR3 bases are TGTGCCAGCAGCCAGCCCGAGGACAGGCCGAACACTGAAGCTTTCTTT.

The chain is built from TRBV19 and TRBJ2-1; 7 nucleotides match TRBD1. The length of the CDR3 is 13 residues. The germline gives CDR1 LNHDA, CDR2 SQIVND (reference sequence). V lost 6 bases to trimming and J lost 12 bases; unmatched junction nucleotides: 11. The CDR3: CASSVGTVPVQFF. For the CDR3, the DNA is TGTGCCAGTAGCGTGGGGACAGTCCCGGTGCAGTTCTTC.

CDR3 protein: CASSERRGVINQPQHF. The CDR3 nucleotides are TGTGCCAGCAGTGAAAGGCGGGGAGTCATCAATCAGCCCCAGCATTTT. The chain uses TRBV2 and TRBJ1-5; D not certain. This CDR3 region has 16 residues. CDR1 and CDR2 from the germline V gene are SNHLY and FYNNEI. V was cut by 2 bases and J by 3 bases, with 14 bases left in between.

About this clone itself: At one boundary the junction diverges from the germline segment, which might be a read error. In DNA form, the CDR3 reads TGTGCCAGCAGTTACTCGACAGGACGGGGCCTATTCTTC. Its translation is CASSYSTGRGLFF. This rearrangement joins TRBV6-5 to TRBJ1-2, with D perhaps TRBD1 (6 bases). Germline assignment: CDR1 MNHEY and CDR2 SVGAGI. This CDR3 has 13 amino acids.

V is TRBV5-1 and J is TRBJ2-2; 7 nucleotides match TRBD1. The CDR3 sequence is 15 residues long. Germline V lookup: CDR1 SGHRS, CDR2 YFSETQ. V dropped 4 bases and J dropped 3; count of bases not matched to a gene: 6. The CDR3 protein is CASSLRQGHTGELFF. Written as DNA, the CDR3 is TGCGCCAGCAGCCTCCGACAGGGACACACCGGGGAGCTGTTTTTT.

The chain combines TRBV5-1 with TRBJ2-2; D is possibly TRBD2 (5 bases). The CDR3 is 17 amino acids. Germline values: CDR1 SGHRS, CDR2 YFSETQ. With 0 bases removed from V and 4 bases from J, the gap between germline ends came to 16 bases. The CDR3, as DNA: TGCGCCAGCAGCTTGGCCACGAGGGCCGCGGGCACCGGGGAGCTGTTTTTT. This sequence encodes CASSLATRAAGTGELFF.

The chain is built from TRBV4-3 and TRBJ2-6; D ambiguous. The CDR3 runs to 13 residues. CDR1 is LGHNA, CDR2 YSLEER, per germline. V lost 5 bases and J lost 4, with 6 bases in between. The CDR3 protein is CASSVIGANVLTF. The CDR3 coding sequence is TGCGCCAGCAGCGTCATCGGGGCCAACGTCCTGACTTTC.

The J gene is TRBJ1-2, the V gene TRBV7-2; the match to TRBD1 covers 12 bases. There are 15 residues in the CDR3. Looked up from germline, CDR1 is SGHTA and CDR2 is FQGNSA. Unmatched junction bases numbered 4, after V lost 0 bases and J lost 8 bases. The CDR3 reads CASSLAGQGAAGYTF. As DNA, the CDR3 is TGTGCCAGCAGCTTAGCGGGACAGGGGGCGGCAGGCTACACCTTC. The entire variable domain, with the rest obtained from reference TRBV7-2 and TRBJ1-2, is as follows: GAGVSQSPSNKVTEKGKDVELRCDPISGHTALYWYRQSLGQGLEFLIYFQGNSAPDKSGLPSDRFSAERTGGSVSTLTIQRTQQEDSAVYLCASSLAGQGAAGYTFGSGTRLTVV.

This rearrangement joins TRBV11-2 to TRBJ2-2; 9 bases map to TRBD2. This CDR3 has 15 amino acids. The trim removed 4 bases at V and 1 base at J, leaving 1 base unmatched. Looked up from germline, CDR1 is SGHAT and CDR2 is FQNNGV. CDR3 amino acids: CASSYSGRNTGELFF. The CDR3 bases are TGTGCCAGCAGCTATAGCGGGAGGAACACCGGGGAGCTGTTTTTT.

The chain carries TRBV5-6 and TRBJ2-5; D is possibly TRBD2 (6 bases). The V end was cut by 1 base, the J end by 2 bases, with 9 bases between. CDR3 length equals 14 residues. Germline values: CDR1 SGHDT, CDR2 YYEEEE. CDR3 protein: CASSLLGTQETQYF. The CDR3 nucleotides read TGTGCCAGCAGCTTGCTGGGGACTCAAGAGACCCAGTACTTC.